A single sample is the source of the 24 T cell receptor beta chains below, sequenced in a study of blood T cell repertoires in COVID-19. Produced via immunoSEQ multiplex PCR; TCRdb's table is partial and in-frame only. The data contain approximately 76,000 clones, 86% of them seen just once; the ten biggest clones take up more than 1.5%. Sequencing used peripheral blood. All receptors come from an older woman with acute or convalescent COVID-19.

This clone was detected only a few times. This chain connects TRBV28 to TRBJ1-1, with TRBD1 matching over 7 bases. The V gene end was trimmed by 6 bases and the J gene end by 2 bases; junction bases not matched to a gene: 6. This CDR3 has 14 amino acids. CDR1 is MDHEN and CDR2 is SYDVKM in the germline V gene. The CDR3 region has the DNA TGTGCCAGCAGCCTCGGACAGGCCAACACTGAAGCTTTCTTT. Protein: CASSLGQANTEAFF.

V gene TRBV30 combines with J gene TRBJ2-7; possible D gene TRBD1, 6 bases. Germline lookup yields CDR1 GTSNPN and CDR2 SVGIG (reference sequence). With 0 bases removed from V and 11 bases from J, the gap between germline ends came to 14 bases. The CDR3 is 12 amino acids. CDR3 loop: CAWSVNGGPEYF. Here the CDR3 DNA reads TGTGCCTGGAGTGTAAATGGGGGCCCGGAGTACTTC.

V usage is TRBV27 and J usage is TRBJ2-1, with 11 bases lining up with TRBD2. Germline CDR1 MNHEY, CDR2 SMNVEV (reference sequence). V was pared by 4 bases and J by 4 bases, with 3 bases of the junction left unmatched. The CDR3 covers 15 residues. CDR3 DNA sequence: TGTGCCAGCAGTTCCGCTAGCGGGAGGTACAATGAGCAGTTCTTC. Its translation is CASSSASGRYNEQFF.

Comment on this clone: The junction and the germline gene differ at one end; a read error may be behind it. This chain uses TRBV4-1 with TRBJ2-7; D may be TRBD1 (5 bases). The length of the CDR3 is 14 residues. Germline CDR1 is MGHRA and CDR2 is YSYEKL. The CDR3 nucleotides read TGCGCCAGCAGCCAAGATGAGACGAACCCTCGACAGTGGTTC. This codes for CASSQDETNPRQWF.

Points on this clone: At the DNA level, this CDR3 is encoded by other sequences in the same sample as well. For the CDR3, the DNA is TGTGCCAGCAGCGTAGGGGGACAGGGTTCCTACGAGCAGTACTTC. Its protein product is CASSVGGQGSYEQYF. The gene calls are TRBV9 and TRBJ2-7; the match to TRBD1 covers 9 bases. Germline lookup yields CDR1 SGDLS and CDR2 YYNGEE. This CDR3 spans 15 amino acids. Losses at the gene ends were 0 bases for V and 1 base for J; bases not matched to a gene: 2.

CDR3 nucleotides: TGTGCCAGCAGCCAAGGCGGTAACACCGGGGAGCTGTTTTTT. This encodes CASSQGGNTGELFF. This chain links TRBV3-1 (or the pseudogene TRBV3-2) with TRBJ2-2; no clear D. Germline V gene data show CDR1 as LGHDT and CDR2 as YNNKEL (reference sequence). The CDR3 extends over 14 amino acids. V was shortened by 1 base and J by 2 bases, with 5 bases between the two germline ends.

This clone was found once. The chain carries TRBV29-1 and TRBJ2-5, with D possibly matching TRBD2 (6 bases). Germline assignment: CDR1 SQVTM and CDR2 ANQGSEA. The CDR3 is 14 residues long. Trimming stripped 6 bases from V and 3 bases from J, with 17 bases between. The CDR3 spells CSVKRGAGKETQYF. The CDR3 DNA follows: TGCAGCGTAAAAAGAGGGGCGGGGAAAGAGACCCAGTACTTC.

The gene calls are TRBV7-7 and TRBJ2-1; 8 nucleotides line up with TRBD1. From germline, CDR1 is SSHAT and CDR2 FNYEAQ (reference sequence). Trimming cost V 5 bases and J 0 bases; bases outside gene matches: 9. The CDR3 consists of 17 residues. This CDR3 is CASSQGASPSSYNEQFF. As DNA, the CDR3 is TGTGCCAGCAGCCAGGGGGCTAGCCCGTCCTCCTACAATGAGCAGTTCTTC.

The CDR3 coding sequence is TGTGCCAGCAGCCACCGGGGCTCCTATAATTCACCCCTCCACTTT. Residues: CASSHRGSYNSPLHF. This chain links TRBV28 with TRBJ1-6; D uncertain. V was shortened by 6 bases and J by 0 bases, with 9 bases between the two germline ends. This CDR3 spans 15 amino acids. The germline CDR1 and CDR2 sequences are MDHEN and SYDVKM.

V gene TRBV6-2 or TRBV6-3 combines with J gene TRBJ1-6, with D possibly being TRBD1 (5 bases). The length of the CDR3 is 14 residues. Germline-derived CDR1 and CDR2 are MNHEY and SVGEGT. Trimming removed 5 bases from V and 5 bases from J, with 10 bases in between. This CDR3 is CASSQTDDNSPLHF. In DNA, the CDR3 is TGTGCCAGCAGTCAGACAGACGATAATTCACCCCTCCACTTT.

In nucleotides, the CDR3 is TGTGCCAGCAGTACAGGTTTCCTAGCGGGAGGCTCCTACGAGCAGTACTTC. It yields the protein CASSTGFLAGGSYEQYF. V and J are TRBV28 and TRBJ2-7; 11 nucleotides align to TRBD2. Trimming removed 5 bases from V and 0 bases from J; junction bases left unmatched: 9. The CDR3 is 17 residues long. Germline assignment: CDR1 MDHEN and CDR2 SYDVKM.

This chain connects TRBV28 to TRBJ1-2; D possibly corresponds to TRBD1 (6 bases). The ends were cut back, 1 base at V and 7 bases at J, with 19 bases in the middle. Germline V CDR1 and CDR2: MDHEN, SYDVKM. This CDR3 spans 16 amino acids. CDR3 in amino acids: CASSLLVTGRSGGYTF. In DNA form, the CDR3 reads TGTGCCAGCAGTTTATTAGTCACAGGGAGATCTGGTGGCTACACCTTC.

The CDR3 protein is CASGEGGSDTQYF. CDR3 sequence (DNA): TGTGCCAGTGGAGAAGGTGGTTCAGATACGCAGTATTTT. This chain uses TRBV19 with TRBJ2-3; D is unclear. The germline CDR1 and CDR2 sequences are LNHDA and SQIVND (reference sequence). This CDR3 is 13 amino acids long. Trimming cost V 8 bases and J 4 bases, with 13 bases left between them.

The chain links TRBV7-9 to TRBJ1-1; unclear D gene. The germline CDR1 and CDR2 sequences are SEHNR and FQNEAQ (reference sequence). Deletions cut 1 base from V and 4 bases from J, with 7 bases between. This CDR3 comprises 13 residues. CDR3 sequence reads: CASSLDQRTEAFF. CDR3 sequence (DNA): TGTGCCAGCAGCTTAGATCAGCGCACTGAAGCTTTCTTT.

The CDR3 DNA is TGTGCCAGCAGCCCTTCTGGGGCTGCTTATGGCTACACCTTC. Its translation: CASSPSGAAYGYTF. The V call is TRBV3-1 (or the pseudogene TRBV3-2), the J call TRBJ1-2; maybe TRBD1 (5 bases). Germline V gene data show CDR1 as LGHDT and CDR2 as YNNKEL (reference sequence). Trimming took 4 bases from V and 5 from J, leaving 14 bases between them. This CDR3 contains 14 residues.

The V and J genes are TRBV2 and TRBJ1-4; D is perhaps TRBD1 (6 bases). The CDR3 consists of 12 residues. Between the trimmed V and J ends, which lost 4 bases and 10 bases, there was a span of 10 bases. The germline V gene encodes CDR1 SNHLY and CDR2 FYNNEI. The CDR3 bases are TGTGCCAGCAGTGGGGGAGGGGGAAAACTGTTTTTT. Amino acid sequence: CASSGGGGKLFF.

This chain links TRBV5-1 with TRBJ1-1, with a tentative D call TRBD1 (5 bases). The germline gives CDR1 SGHRS, CDR2 YFSETQ. CDR3 length: 14 amino acids. V lost 2 bases, J lost 1 base, and 9 bases lay in between. In DNA, the CDR3 is TGCGCCAGCAGCTTTGCGACAGCGAACACTGAAGCTTTCTTT. Its protein is CASSFATANTEAFF.

The chain combines TRBV10-1 with TRBJ2-4, with 10 positions matching TRBD1. Per germline, CDR1 WNHNN and CDR2 SYGVQD (reference sequence). This CDR3 comprises 21 residues. Trimming at V came to 0 bases and at J to 0 bases, leaving 14 bases not matched to a gene. CDR3 protein: CASSESRPGTGAKIAKNIQYF. CDR3 in DNA: TGCGCCAGCAGTGAGTCTCGCCCCGGGACAGGGGCTAAGATAGCCAAAAACATTCAGTACTTC.

The chain recombines TRBV9 with TRBJ1-4, with 7 nucleotides matching TRBD1. Germline V gene data show CDR1 as SGDLS and CDR2 as YYNGEE. The CDR3 extends over 14 amino acids. V shed 0 bases, J shed 4 bases, and the junction held 0 bases outside the gene matches. This CDR3 reads CASSVGQGNEKLFF. The CDR3 DNA sequence: TGTGCCAGCAGCGTAGGACAGGGTAATGAAAAACTGTTTTTT.

V is TRBV18 and J is TRBJ2-2; the match to TRBD2 covers 9 bases. Germline V gene lookup returns CDR1 KGHSH and CDR2 LQKENI. With 3 bases clipped from V and 7 bases from J, the junction kept 3 bases outside the gene matches. This CDR3 region has 14 residues. The CDR3 loop is CASSPGLADGELFF. In DNA form, the CDR3 reads TGTGCCAGCTCACCGGGACTAGCAGACGGGGAGCTGTTTTTT.

The chain couples TRBV5-4 to TRBJ1-4; 9 bases map to TRBD1. J was trimmed by 8 bases and V by 4 bases; bases with no gene match: 12. The CDR3 totals 16 residues. Germline CDR1 SGHNT, CDR2 YYREEE (reference sequence). CDR3 in amino acids: CASSTDRDRASEKLFF. The CDR3 DNA sequence: TGTGCCAGCAGCACAGACCGGGACAGGGCTTCGGAAAAACTGTTTTTT.

The rearrangement uses TRBV24-1 and TRBJ2-3, with D possibly TRBD2 on 6 matching bases. V was shortened by 6 bases and J by 4 bases, with 13 bases between the two germline ends. Looked up from germline, CDR1 is KGHDR and CDR2 is SFDVKD. This CDR3 spans 14 amino acids. The DNA of the CDR3 is TGTGCCACCAGTCCAGCGGAGGGGCCAGATACGCAGTATTTT. Protein sequence: CATSPAEGPDTQYF.

The chain uses TRBV7-9 and TRBJ2-2; 9 bases agree with TRBD2. J was trimmed by 4 bases and V by 0 bases; bases with no gene match: 3. The CDR3 has 16 residues. Germline CDR1 and CDR2: SEHNR and FQNEAQ (reference sequence). The CDR3 sequence: CASSLALAGVTGELFF. The CDR3 DNA reads as TGTGCCAGCAGCTTAGCGTTAGCGGGAGTCACCGGGGAGCTGTTTTTT.

This sequence joins TRBV7-3 and TRBJ2-2, with D maybe TRBD1 (7 bases). The V gene lost 1 base and the J gene lost 4 bases, with 10 bases spanning the gap. CDR1 is SGHTA, CDR2 FQGTGA, per germline. The CDR3 consists of 15 residues. CDR3 amino acids: CASSLRQGGTGELFF. DNA of the CDR3: TGTGCCAGCAGCTTAAGACAGGGAGGCACCGGGGAGCTGTTTTTT.